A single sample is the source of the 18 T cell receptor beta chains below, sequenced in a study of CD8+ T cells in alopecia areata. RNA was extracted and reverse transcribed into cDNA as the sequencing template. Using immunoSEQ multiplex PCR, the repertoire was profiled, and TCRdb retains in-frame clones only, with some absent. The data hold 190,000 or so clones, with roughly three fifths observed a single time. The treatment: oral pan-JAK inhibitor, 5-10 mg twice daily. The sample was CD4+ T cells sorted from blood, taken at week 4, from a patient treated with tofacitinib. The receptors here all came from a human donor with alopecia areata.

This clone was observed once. CDR3 sequence reads: CASSHPSRDRNTDTQYF. CDR3 DNA: TGCGCCAGCAGCCATCCCTCCCGGGACAGGAACACAGATACGCAGTATTTT. The chain joins TRBV4-1 to TRBJ2-3; 8 bases align to TRBD1. The junction had 10 bases not matched to a gene; V was cut back by 3 bases and J by 2 bases. Germline CDR1 and CDR2: MGHRA and YSYEKL. This CDR3 has 17 amino acids.

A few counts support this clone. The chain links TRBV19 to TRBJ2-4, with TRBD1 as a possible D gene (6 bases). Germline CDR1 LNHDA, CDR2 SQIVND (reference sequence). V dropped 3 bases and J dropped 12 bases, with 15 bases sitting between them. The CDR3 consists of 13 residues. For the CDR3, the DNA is TGTGCCAGTAGTATGAACAGGGCGCCTGATCAGTACTTC. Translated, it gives CASSMNRAPDQYF.

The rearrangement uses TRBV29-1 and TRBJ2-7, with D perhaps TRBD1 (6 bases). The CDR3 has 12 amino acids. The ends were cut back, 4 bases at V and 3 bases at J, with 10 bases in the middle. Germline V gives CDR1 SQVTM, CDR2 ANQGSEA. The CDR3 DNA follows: TGCAGCGTTGGGCAGGGGAACTACGAGCAGTACTTC. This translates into CSVGQGNYEQYF.

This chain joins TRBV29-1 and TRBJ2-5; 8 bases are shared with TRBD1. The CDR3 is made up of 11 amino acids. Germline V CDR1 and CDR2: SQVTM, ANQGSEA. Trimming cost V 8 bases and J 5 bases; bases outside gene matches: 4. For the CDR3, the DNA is TGCAGCAAACAGGGGGGCGAGACCCAGTACTTC. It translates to CSKQGGETQYF.

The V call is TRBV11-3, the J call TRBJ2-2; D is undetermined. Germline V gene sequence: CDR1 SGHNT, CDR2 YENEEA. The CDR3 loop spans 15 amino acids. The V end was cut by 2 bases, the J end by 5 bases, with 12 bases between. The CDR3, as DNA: TGTGCCAGCAGCTTATCGACGGTGTCAACCGGGGAGCTGTTTTTT. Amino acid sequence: CASSLSTVSTGELFF.

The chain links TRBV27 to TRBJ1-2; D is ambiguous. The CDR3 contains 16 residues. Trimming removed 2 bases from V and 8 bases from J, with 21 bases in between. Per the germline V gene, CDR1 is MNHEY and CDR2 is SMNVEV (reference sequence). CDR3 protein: CASSLTESGPEQGYTF. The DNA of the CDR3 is TGTGCCAGCAGTTTAACCGAAAGTGGGCCCGAACAAGGCTACACCTTC.

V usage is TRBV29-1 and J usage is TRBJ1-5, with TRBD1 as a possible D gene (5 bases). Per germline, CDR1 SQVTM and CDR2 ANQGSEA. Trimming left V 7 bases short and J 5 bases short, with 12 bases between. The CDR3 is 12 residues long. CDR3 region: CSARDGDQPQHF. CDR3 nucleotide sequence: TGCAGCGCCCGGGACGGTGATCAGCCCCAGCATTTT.

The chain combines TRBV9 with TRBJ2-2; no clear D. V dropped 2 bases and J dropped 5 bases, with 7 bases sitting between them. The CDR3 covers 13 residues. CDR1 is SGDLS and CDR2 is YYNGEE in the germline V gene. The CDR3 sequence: CASSVTATGELFF. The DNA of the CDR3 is TGTGCCAGCAGCGTTACGGCAACCGGGGAGCTGTTTTTT.

CDR3 amino acids: CASSLSQANSPLHF. CDR3 sequence (DNA): TGCGCCAGCAGCCTGTCCCAGGCTAATTCACCCCTCCACTTT. V and J are TRBV4-3 and TRBJ1-6; D gene ambiguous. V was cut by 4 bases and J by 6 bases, with 10 bases left in between. The CDR3 extends over 14 amino acids. Per germline, CDR1 LGHNA and CDR2 YSLEER.

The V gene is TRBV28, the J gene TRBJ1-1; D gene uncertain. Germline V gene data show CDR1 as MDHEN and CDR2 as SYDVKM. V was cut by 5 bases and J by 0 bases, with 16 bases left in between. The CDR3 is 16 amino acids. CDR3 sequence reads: CASSPHSRAMNTEAFF. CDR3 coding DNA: TGTGCCAGCAGTCCGCACAGTAGGGCTATGAACACTGAAGCTTTCTTT. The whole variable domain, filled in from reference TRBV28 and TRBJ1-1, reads DVKVTQSSRYLVKRTGEKVFLECVQDMDHENMFWYRQDPGLGLRLIYFSYDVKMKEKGDIPEGYSVSREKKERFSLILESASTNQTSMYLCASSPHSRAMNTEAFFGQGTRLTVV.

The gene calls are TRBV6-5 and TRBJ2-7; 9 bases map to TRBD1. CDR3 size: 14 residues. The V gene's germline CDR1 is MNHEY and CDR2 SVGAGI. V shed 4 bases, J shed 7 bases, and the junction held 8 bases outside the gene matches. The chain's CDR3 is CASSLGQGGWEQYF. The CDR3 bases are TGTGCCAGCAGTTTGGGACAGGGTGGATGGGAGCAGTACTTC.

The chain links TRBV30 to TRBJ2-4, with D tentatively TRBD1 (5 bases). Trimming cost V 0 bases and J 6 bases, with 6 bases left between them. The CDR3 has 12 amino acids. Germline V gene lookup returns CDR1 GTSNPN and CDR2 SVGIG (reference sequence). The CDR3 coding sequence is TGTGCCTGGAGTGTTCAGGGAAACATTCAGTACTTC. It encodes CAWSVQGNIQYF.

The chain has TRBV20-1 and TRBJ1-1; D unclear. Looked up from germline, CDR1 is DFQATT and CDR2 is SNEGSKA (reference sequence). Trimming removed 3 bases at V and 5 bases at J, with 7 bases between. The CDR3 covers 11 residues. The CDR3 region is CSASWETEAFF. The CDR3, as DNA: TGCAGTGCTAGTTGGGAAACTGAAGCTTTCTTT.

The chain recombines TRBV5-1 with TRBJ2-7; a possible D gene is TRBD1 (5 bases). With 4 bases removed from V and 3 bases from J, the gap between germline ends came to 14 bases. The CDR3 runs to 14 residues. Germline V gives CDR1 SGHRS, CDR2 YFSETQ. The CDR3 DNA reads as TGCGCCAGCAGCGCGGACATGGGGAACTACGAGCAGTACTTC. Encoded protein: CASSADMGNYEQYF.

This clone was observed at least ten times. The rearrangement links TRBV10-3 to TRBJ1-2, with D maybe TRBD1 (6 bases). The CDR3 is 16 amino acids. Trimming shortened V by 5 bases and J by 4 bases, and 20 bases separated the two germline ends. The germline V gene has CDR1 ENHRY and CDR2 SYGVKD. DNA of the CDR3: TGTGCCATCAGTACCGGCGGAGGAGGGGGAATCTATGGCTACACCTTC. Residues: CAISTGGGGGIYGYTF.

The chain's CDR3 is CASSPLIDTQYF. The CDR3, as DNA: TGTGCCAGCAGCCCACTAATTGATACGCAGTATTTT. The V call is TRBV7-9, the J call TRBJ2-3; no reliable D call. The germline V gene encodes CDR1 SEHNR and CDR2 FQNEAQ (reference sequence). This CDR3 has 12 residues. The V and J ends lost 5 bases and 6 bases respectively, with 9 bases between them.

The CDR3 here is CASSQDPGETQYF. The CDR3 nucleotides read TGTGCCAGCAGCCAAGATCCGGGAGAGACCCAGTACTTC. The genes are TRBV14 and TRBJ2-5; no definite D call. Germline V gives CDR1 SGHDN, CDR2 FVKESK. V lost 0 bases to trimming and J lost 4 bases, with 6 bases between them. The CDR3 sequence is 13 residues long.

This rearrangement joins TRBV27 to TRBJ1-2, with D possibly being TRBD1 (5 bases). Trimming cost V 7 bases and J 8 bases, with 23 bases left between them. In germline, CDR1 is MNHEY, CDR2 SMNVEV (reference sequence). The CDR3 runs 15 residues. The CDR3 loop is CASTSNTGGFRGYTF. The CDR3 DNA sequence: TGTGCCAGCACCTCTAACACCGGGGGGTTTCGCGGCTACACCTTC.